These 21 T cell receptor beta chains came from one sample sequenced in a study of blood T cells in healthy people across ages. Combining a sample-barcoded 5' primer with a J-beta primer mix, a second PCR ran for roughly 6 to 12 cycles. TCRdb reprocessed the 5' RACE reads via MiXCR and lists one record per CDR3 protein. This sample has more than 750,000 distinct CDR3 sequences, with roughly 29% found just once. The same specimen was also included in a second study, on T cells of mothers and their children.

Sequences were obtained from blood. These receptors were collected from a woman in her thirties or forties in good health.

CDR3 DNA: TGCAGTGCTAGAGATCATAGGACCCACTACGAGCAGTACTTC. Translating it yields CSARDHRTHYEQYF. V is TRBV20-1 and J is TRBJ2-7; D remains ambiguous. Germline-derived CDR1 and CDR2 are DFQATT and SNEGSKA (reference sequence). Trimming removed 0 bases from V and 3 bases from J, with 12 bases in between. The CDR3 is made up of 14 amino acids.

On this clonotype: Germline is not matched at one junction end, which may reflect a read error. The chain has TRBV14 and TRBJ1-2, with a possible D match to TRBD1 (5 bases). This CDR3 contains 15 residues. CDR1 is SGHDN, CDR2 FVKESK, per germline. For the CDR3, the DNA is TGTGTCAGCAGCCCGTACCAGGGTACTAACTATGGCTACACCTTC. It specifies CVSSPYQGTNYGYTF.

Regarding this clonotype: A read error may explain this, as a much larger clone is one base away. This rearrangement joins TRBV10-3 to TRBJ1-2, with a tentative D call TRBD1 (5 bases). This CDR3 region has 15 residues. Germline loops: CDR1 ENHRY, CDR2 SYGVKD. V lost 2 bases, J lost 7 bases, and 17 bases lay in between. As DNA, the CDR3 is TGTGCCATCAGTGAGCTGGAGGGGCCGAATAGTGGCTACACCTTC. Translated, it gives CAISELEGPNSGYTF.

This clonotype appeared a few times. The junction departs from the called germline gene at one end, perhaps through a read error. The chain employs TRBV7-2 and TRBJ2-7; D is uncertain. This CDR3 is built from 15 residues. The germline V gene encodes CDR1 SGHTA and CDR2 FQGNSA. CDR3 residues: CAGSLEFGWSYEQYF. Here the CDR3 DNA reads TGTGCCGGCAGCTTAGAATTCGGGTGGAGTTACGAGCAGTACTTC.

This clonotype was seen a handful of times. The CDR3, as DNA: TGTGCCAGCAGGGAGGATACAGTGATATCCTACGAGCAGTACTTC. Translating it yields CASREDTVISYEQYF. This chain connects TRBV7-2 to TRBJ2-7, with D maybe TRBD2 (5 bases). Germline values: CDR1 SGHTA, CDR2 FQGNSA. V was clipped by 6 bases and J by 1 base, with 16 bases between them. The CDR3 is 15 amino acids.

This clonotype was counted many times. V usage is TRBV20-1 and J usage is TRBJ1-5, with D maybe TRBD1 (6 bases). CDR3 length equals 13 residues. The germline V gene has CDR1 DFQATT and CDR2 SNEGSKA (reference sequence). V lost 5 bases to trimming and J lost 6 bases, with 14 bases between them. The CDR3 nucleotides read TGCAGTGCTGGGGGGGGGGCGGGTCAGCCCCAGCATTTT. This encodes CSAGGGAGQPQHF.

The chain couples TRBV27 to TRBJ2-1; no reliable D call. Germline V gene lookup returns CDR1 MNHEY and CDR2 SMNVEV (reference sequence). The CDR3 length is 14 residues. The V end was cut by 0 bases, the J end by 6 bases, with 9 bases between. The CDR3 loop reads CASSLSTPLNEQFF. CDR3 coding DNA: TGTGCCAGCAGTTTATCGACCCCCCTCAATGAGCAGTTCTTC.

This clonotype was detected a few times. The J gene is TRBJ2-3, the V gene TRBV1; the table's TRBD1 call for D was not verified on the DNA. TRBV1 is a recognized pseudogene. The CDR3 runs to 19 residues. CDR3 bases: TGCACCAGCAGCCTAAGTCAAGGTCCCGGAGGACCTAGCACAGATACGCGGTATTTT. It yields the protein CTSSLSQGPGGPSTDTRYF.

This clonotype was observed at least ten times. This chain connects TRBV20-1 to TRBJ2-3; TRBD2 matches at 8 bases. The length of the CDR3 is 15 residues. The germline V gene encodes CDR1 DFQATT and CDR2 SNEGSKA (reference sequence). The trim removed 3 bases at V and 0 bases at J, leaving 5 bases unmatched. CDR3 loop: CSASGRGASTDTQYF. In DNA form, the CDR3 reads TGCAGTGCTAGTGGGCGGGGGGCTAGCACAGATACGCAGTATTTT.

A word on this clonotype: An end of the junction differs from the germline gene, which may be a read error. This chain uses TRBV20-1 with TRBJ2-4, with a tentative D call TRBD1 (5 bases). The CDR3 loop spans 15 amino acids. The V gene's germline CDR1 is DFQATT and CDR2 SNEGSKA (reference sequence). CDR3 DNA sequence: TGCAGTGCTAGACAAACAGGAATAGCCAAAAGCATTCAGTACTTC. It is translated as CSARQTGIAKSIQYF.

The V call is TRBV11-3, the J call TRBJ2-1; D may match TRBD1 or TRBD2 (7 bases each). The germline V and J ends were trimmed by 6 bases and 5 bases, with 26 bases remaining between them. This CDR3 region has 18 residues. The germline gives CDR1 SGHNT, CDR2 YENEEA. The CDR3 here is CASSLVFVGGTDNNEQFF. The DNA for the CDR3 is TGTGCCAGCAGTCTCGTCTTTGTGGGGGGGACAGACAACAATGAGCAGTTCTTC.

The J gene is TRBJ1-5, the V gene TRBV19; D not certain. Germline V gene lookup returns CDR1 LNHDA and CDR2 SQIVND (reference sequence). The length of the CDR3 is 12 residues. Trimming stripped 7 bases from V and 0 bases from J, with 4 bases between. The CDR3 spells CASKYSNQPQHF. Here the CDR3 DNA reads TGTGCCAGTAAATATAGCAATCAGCCCCAGCATTTT.

This clonotype was recorded at least ten times. The gene calls are TRBV6-5 and TRBJ1-2; D is undetermined. Germline lookup yields CDR1 MNHEY and CDR2 SVGAGI. The CDR3 is made up of 12 amino acids. V lost 2 bases, J lost 5 bases, and 6 bases lay in between. CDR3 sequence (DNA): TGTGCCAGCAGTTACAGCGGGTATGGCTACACCTTC. It translates to CASSYSGYGYTF.

CDR3 protein: CASRGAGTYSNQPQHF. The DNA for the CDR3 is TGTGCCAGCAGGGGCGCCGGGACGTATAGCAATCAGCCCCAGCATTTT. This chain connects TRBV6-6 to TRBJ1-5; D perhaps matches TRBD1 (5 bases). The CDR3 totals 16 residues. Germline CDR1 is MNHNY and CDR2 is SVGAGI (reference sequence). V lost 6 bases, J lost 0 bases, and 15 bases lay in between.

This clonotype was counted a few times. This chain links TRBV7-9 with TRBJ2-2; D is possibly TRBD1 (5 bases). The CDR3 is made up of 14 amino acids. V lost 5 bases and J 1 base, leaving 8 bases between the germline ends. Germline values: CDR1 SEHNR, CDR2 FQNEAQ (reference sequence). The CDR3 DNA reads as TGTGCCAGCAGCGTGACAGTGAACACCGGGGAGCTGTTTTTT. Amino acid sequence: CASSVTVNTGELFF. Drawing the rest from reference TRBV7-9 and TRBJ2-2, the complete variable domain is DTGVSQNPRHKITKRGQNVTFRCDPISEHNRLYWYRQTLGQGPEFLTYFQNEAQLEKSRLLSDRFSAERPKGSFSTLEIQRTEQGDSAMYLCASSVTVNTGELFFGEGSRLTVL.

The chain carries TRBV28 and TRBJ2-7; TRBD1 matches at 7 bases. The CDR3 contains 13 residues. V was pared by 8 bases and J by 7 bases, with 11 bases of the junction left unmatched. Germline CDR1 reads MDHEN; CDR2 reads SYDVKM. The CDR3 region is CASGTTGTGEQYF. CDR3 DNA sequence: TGTGCCAGCGGGACGACAGGGACGGGAGAGCAGTACTTC. Looking up the rest from reference TRBV28 and TRBJ2-7 gives the full variable domain: DVKVTQSSRYLVKRTGEKVFLECVQDMDHENMFWYRQDPGLGLRLIYFSYDVKMKEKGDIPEGYSVSREKKERFSLILESASTNQTSMYLCASGTTGTGEQYFGPGTRLTVT.

In its sample, this clonotype was seen many times. The chain uses TRBV20-1 and TRBJ2-5; no clear D gene. CDR3 size: 13 residues. The germline gives CDR1 DFQATT, CDR2 SNEGSKA (reference sequence). Trimming pared 5 bases from V and 5 bases from J, leaving 15 bases between. CDR3 in DNA: TGCAGTGCTCCCCCGGGCCTGCGGGAGACCCAGTACTTC. It encodes CSAPPGLRETQYF.

On this clonotype itself: The junction shows a germline mismatch at one end, possibly a read error. The V call is TRBV7-2, the J call TRBJ1-2, with unresolved D. The CDR3 consists of 15 residues. Germline values: CDR1 SGHTA, CDR2 FQGNSA. The CDR3 sequence: CASTLDPGQSYGYTF. The CDR3 DNA follows: TGTGCCAGCACCTTAGACCCCGGGCAGTCTTATGGCTACACCTTC.

This clonotype has more than one count but fewer than ten. The CDR3 coding sequence is TGTGCCAACCCCAGGGGTTTGGGAGACAATCAGCCCCAGCATTTT. As protein: CANPRGLGDNQPQHF. This chain joins TRBV10-3 and TRBJ1-5; a possible D gene is TRBD1 (6 bases). CDR1 is ENHRY and CDR2 is SYGVKD in the germline V gene. Trimming stripped 10 bases from V and 3 bases from J, with 19 bases between. The CDR3 runs to 15 residues.

The gene calls are TRBV7-9 and TRBJ2-1; D is unclear. This CDR3 comprises 15 residues. Between the trimmed V and J ends, which lost 0 bases and 7 bases, there was a span of 13 bases. Germline V lookup: CDR1 SEHNR, CDR2 FQNEAQ (reference sequence). The CDR3 DNA is TGTGCCAGCAGCTTAGCGGAAGGGAATGTGAATGAGCAGTTCTTC. This sequence encodes CASSLAEGNVNEQFF.

V usage is TRBV3-1 and J usage is TRBJ1-1; D uncertain. V was pared by 4 bases and J by 3 bases, with 12 bases between. There are 14 residues in the CDR3. Germline CDR1 LGHDT, CDR2 YNNKEL (reference sequence). CDR3 DNA: TGTGCCAGCAGCCCACTGGGGAGTGACACTGAAGCTTTCTTT. This sequence encodes CASSPLGSDTEAFF.